Included here is one T cell receptor beta chain sequence, with context. Germline lookup yields CDR1 SNHLY and CDR2 FYNNEI. The CDR3 spans 15 residues. Trimming shortened V by 2 bases and J by 4 bases, and 12 bases separated the two germline ends. This record belongs to a study of Ad26.COV2.S vaccination and SARS-CoV-2 variants. The data were produced by immunoSEQ multiplex PCR, yet TCRdb's version contains in-frame clones alone and is incomplete. In the table there are approximately 400,000 clones, just over 90% of which are singletons. The input for sequencing was peripheral blood, taken after recovery from COVID-19. V gene TRBV2 combines with J gene TRBJ1-3, with a weak D call TRBD1 (6 bases). The origin of this receptor is a human donor who had recovered from COVID-19. This chain's CDR3 is CASSEFGGPGNTIYF. CDR3 sequence (DNA): TGTGCCAGCAGTGAATTTGGGGGCCCAGGAAACACCATATATTTT.